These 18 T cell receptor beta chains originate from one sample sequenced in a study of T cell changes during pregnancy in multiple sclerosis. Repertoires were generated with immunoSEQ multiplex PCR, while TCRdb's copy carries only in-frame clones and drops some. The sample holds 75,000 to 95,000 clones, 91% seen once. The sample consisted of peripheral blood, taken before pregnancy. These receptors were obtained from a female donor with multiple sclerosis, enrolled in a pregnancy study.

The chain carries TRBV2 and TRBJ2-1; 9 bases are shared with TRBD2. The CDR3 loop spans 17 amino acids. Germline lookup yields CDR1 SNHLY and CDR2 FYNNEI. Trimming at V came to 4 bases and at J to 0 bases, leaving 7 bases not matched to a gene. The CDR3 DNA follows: TGTGCCAGCAGTGTATTGGGAGCGGGGGGCTCCTACAATGAGCAGTTCTTC. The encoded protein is CASSVLGAGGSYNEQFF.

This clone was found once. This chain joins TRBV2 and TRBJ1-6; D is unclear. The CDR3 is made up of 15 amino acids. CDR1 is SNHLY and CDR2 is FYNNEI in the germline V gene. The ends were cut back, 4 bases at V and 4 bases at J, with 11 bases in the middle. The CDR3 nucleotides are TGTGCCAGCAGTGGAGGGTCTGGATATAATTCACCCCTCCACTTT. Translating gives CASSGGSGYNSPLHF.

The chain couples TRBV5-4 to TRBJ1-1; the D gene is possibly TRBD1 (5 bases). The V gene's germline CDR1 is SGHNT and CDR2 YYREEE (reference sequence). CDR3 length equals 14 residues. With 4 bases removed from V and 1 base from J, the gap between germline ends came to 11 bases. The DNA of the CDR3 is TGTGCCAGCAGCGTAGGGGTCGCGAACACTGAAGCTTTCTTT. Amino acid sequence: CASSVGVANTEAFF.

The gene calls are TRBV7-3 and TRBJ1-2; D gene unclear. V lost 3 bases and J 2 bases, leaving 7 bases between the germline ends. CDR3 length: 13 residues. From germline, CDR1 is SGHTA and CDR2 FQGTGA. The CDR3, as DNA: TGTGCCAGCAGCTTCGACGGGAACTATGGCTACACCTTC. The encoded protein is CASSFDGNYGYTF.

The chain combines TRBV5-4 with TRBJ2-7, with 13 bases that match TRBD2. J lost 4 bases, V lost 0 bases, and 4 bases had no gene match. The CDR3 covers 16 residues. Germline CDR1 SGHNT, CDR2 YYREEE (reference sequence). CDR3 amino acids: CASSLAGLAGMYEQYF. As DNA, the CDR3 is TGTGCCAGCAGCTTGGCGGGACTAGCGGGGATGTACGAGCAGTACTTC.

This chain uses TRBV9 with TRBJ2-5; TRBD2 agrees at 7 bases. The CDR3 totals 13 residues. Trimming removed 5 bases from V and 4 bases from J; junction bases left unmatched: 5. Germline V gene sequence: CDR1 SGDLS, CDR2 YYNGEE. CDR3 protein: CASSREARETQYF. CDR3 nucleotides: TGTGCCAGCAGTCGGGAGGCTCGAGAGACCCAGTACTTC.

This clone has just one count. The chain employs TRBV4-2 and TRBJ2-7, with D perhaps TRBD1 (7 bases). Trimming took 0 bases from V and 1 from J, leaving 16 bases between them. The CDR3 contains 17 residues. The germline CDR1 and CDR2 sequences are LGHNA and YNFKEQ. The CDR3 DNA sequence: TGTGCCAGCAGCCAAGAAGGGGGCCAGCGGGCATCCTACGAGCAGTACTTC. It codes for CASSQEGGQRASYEQYF.

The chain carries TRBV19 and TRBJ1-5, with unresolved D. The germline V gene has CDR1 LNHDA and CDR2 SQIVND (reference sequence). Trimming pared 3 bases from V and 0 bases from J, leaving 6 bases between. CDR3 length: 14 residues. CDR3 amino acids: CASSISGSNQPQHF. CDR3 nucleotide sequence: TGTGCCAGTAGTATCTCGGGTAGCAATCAGCCCCAGCATTTT.

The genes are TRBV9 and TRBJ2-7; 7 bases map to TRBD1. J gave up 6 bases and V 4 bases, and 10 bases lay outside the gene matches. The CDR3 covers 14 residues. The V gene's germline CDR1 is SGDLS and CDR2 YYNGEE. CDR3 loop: CASSPGHSGGEQYF. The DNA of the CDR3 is TGTGCCAGCAGCCCTGGGCACTCAGGGGGCGAGCAGTACTTC.

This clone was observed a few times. CDR3: CASSTGSPMNTEAFF. CDR3 DNA sequence: TGTGCCAGCAGCACCGGGAGTCCGATGAACACTGAAGCTTTCTTT. The genes are TRBV7-9 and TRBJ1-1; the D is unclear. V gave up 5 bases and J gave up 0 bases, with 13 bases separating them. The germline V gene encodes CDR1 SEHNR and CDR2 FQNEAQ (reference sequence). The CDR3 runs to 15 residues.

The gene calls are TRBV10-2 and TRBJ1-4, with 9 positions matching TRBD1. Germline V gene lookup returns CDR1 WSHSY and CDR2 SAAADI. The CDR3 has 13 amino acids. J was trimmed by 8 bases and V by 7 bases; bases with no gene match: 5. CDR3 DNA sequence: TGCGCCAGCAAGGGGACAGGGTACGAAAAACTGTTTTTT. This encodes CASKGTGYEKLFF.

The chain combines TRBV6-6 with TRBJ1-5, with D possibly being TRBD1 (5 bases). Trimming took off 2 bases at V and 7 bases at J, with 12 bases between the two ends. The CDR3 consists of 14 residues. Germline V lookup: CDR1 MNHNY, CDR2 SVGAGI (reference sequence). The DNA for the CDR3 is TGTGCCAGCAGTTACGAACGGGGGATCCAGCCCCAGCATTTT. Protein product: CASSYERGIQPQHF.

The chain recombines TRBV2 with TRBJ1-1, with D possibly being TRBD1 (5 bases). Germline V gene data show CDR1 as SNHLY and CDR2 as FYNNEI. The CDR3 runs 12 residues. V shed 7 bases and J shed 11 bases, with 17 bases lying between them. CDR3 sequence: CASKGLGMEAFF. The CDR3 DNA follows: TGTGCCAGCAAGGGACTTGGGATGGAGGCTTTCTTT.

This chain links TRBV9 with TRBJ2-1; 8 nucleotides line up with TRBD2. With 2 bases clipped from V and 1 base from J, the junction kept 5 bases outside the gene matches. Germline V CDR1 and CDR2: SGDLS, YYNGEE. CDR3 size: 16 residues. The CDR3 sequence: CASSVLAGGSYNEQFF. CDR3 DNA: TGTGCCAGCAGCGTTTTGGCGGGAGGATCCTACAATGAGCAGTTCTTC.

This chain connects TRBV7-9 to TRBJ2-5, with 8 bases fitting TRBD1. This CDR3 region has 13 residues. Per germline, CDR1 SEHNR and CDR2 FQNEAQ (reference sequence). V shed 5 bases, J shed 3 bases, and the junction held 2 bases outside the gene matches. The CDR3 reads CASSQQGEETQYF. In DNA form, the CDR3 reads TGTGCCAGCAGCCAACAGGGGGAAGAGACCCAGTACTTC. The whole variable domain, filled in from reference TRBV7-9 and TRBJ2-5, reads DTGVSQNPRHKITKRGQNVTFRCDPISEHNRLYWYRQTLGQGPEFLTYFQNEAQLEKSRLLSDRFSAERPKGSFSTLEIQRTEQGDSAMYLCASSQQGEETQYFGPGTRLLVL.

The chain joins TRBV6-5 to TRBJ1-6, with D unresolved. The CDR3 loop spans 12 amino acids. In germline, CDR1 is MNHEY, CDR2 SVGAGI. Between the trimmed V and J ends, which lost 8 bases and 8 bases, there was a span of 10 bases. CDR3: CASRFGDSPLHF. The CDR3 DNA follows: TGTGCCAGCCGGTTCGGGGATTCACCCCTCCACTTT.

The CDR3 region has the DNA TGTGCCAGCGCAGAAAACACCGGGGAGCTGTTTTTT. It is translated as CASAENTGELFF. This chain links TRBV6-6 with TRBJ2-2; D is unresolved. The length of the CDR3 is 12 residues. Germline CDR1 MNHNY, CDR2 SVGAGI (reference sequence). Trimming pared 8 bases from V and 2 bases from J, leaving 6 bases between.

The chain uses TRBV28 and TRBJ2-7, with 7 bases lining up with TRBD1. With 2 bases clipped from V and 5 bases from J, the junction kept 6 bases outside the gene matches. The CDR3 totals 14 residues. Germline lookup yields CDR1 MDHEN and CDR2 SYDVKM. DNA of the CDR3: TGTGCCAGCAGTTTACTTAGGGGGCGGGACGAGCAGTACTTC. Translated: CASSLLRGRDEQYF.